This TCR beta chain was found in a study of beta chain features in type 1 diabetes. Study overall: Cell yields, age and gender were similar between patients and healthy donors. Study findings and constraints: TCRB rearrangement may or may not be influenced by HLA type; here this remained unresolved.

Of the isolated RNA, all was reverse transcribed, and so the sequenced material was expressed TCRB transcripts. Sequencing was performed with immunoSEQ multiplex PCR; in TCRdb, only in-frame clones are kept and a portion is missing. The sample has hundreds of thousands of clones; around 15% are singletons. This clone appeared many times. The antigen is not known. This sample includes further DNA sequences coding for the same CDR3. CDR3 length equals 12 residues. Trimming shortened V by 4 bases and J by 2 bases, and 4 bases separated the two germline ends. CDR1 and CDR2 (germline): SGHTA, FQGNSA. Cell sorting via CD45RO/CCR7/CD25/CD127/CD95/CD27 was performed to obtain CD4+ naive, central memory, regulatory and stem cell-like memory cells.

This clonotype was obtained from a young man in good health. This rearrangement joins TRBV7-2 to TRBJ2-3, with D uncertain. Source material: naive CD4+ T cells from blood. DNA for the CDR3: TGTGCCAGCAGCTCTTACACAGATACGCAGTATTTT. This gives the protein CASSSYTDTQYF.